These 4 T cell receptor beta chains were sequenced from one sample in a study of T cell repertoires in cytomegalovirus infection. Each CDR3 protein gets one entry after TCRdb re-called the reads with MiXCR. The sample holds 700,000 to 850,000 distinct CDR3 sequences, approximately 30% seen once. No cognate antigen is known for these TCRs. Sample: cultured CD8+ T cells from PBMCs, taken from culture after CMV antigen stimulation. The receptors derive from a human donor in good health (CMV status not recorded). Some clones in this sample may be carry-over from other donors' samples.

This clonotype was observed a handful of times. V is TRBV6-6 and J is TRBJ1-4, with no clear D. The CDR3 runs 12 residues. V was shortened by 0 bases and J by 7 bases, with 3 bases between the two germline ends. The germline gives CDR1 MNHNY, CDR2 SVGAGI (reference sequence). The CDR3 here is CASSYSIEKLFF. CDR3 DNA sequence: TGTGCCAGCAGTTACTCGATTGAAAAACTGTTTTTT.

The table lists this clonotype with many counts. CDR3 sequence reads: CASSDYGRRDYGYTF. CDR3 bases: TGTGCCAGCAGCGACTACGGTCGACGCGATTATGGCTACACCTTC. The gene calls are TRBV11-1 and TRBJ1-2; D gene unclear. V gave up 5 bases and J gave up 5 bases, with 18 bases separating them. Germline lookup yields CDR1 SGHAT and CDR2 FQDESV (reference sequence). This CDR3 has 15 amino acids.

The chain recombines TRBV6-6 with TRBJ1-2; the match to TRBD1 covers 11 bases. Germline V CDR1 and CDR2: MNHNY, SVGAGI (reference sequence). J gave up 8 bases and V 8 bases, and 16 bases lay outside the gene matches. This CDR3 is 16 amino acids long. CDR3 in DNA: TGTGCCAGCGTCGGCGGACAGGGGGCGGCCATTAGGGGCTACACCTTC. It encodes CASVGGQGAAIRGYTF.

This clonotype has just a few counts. J is TRBJ1-2 and V is TRBV7-2, with D unresolved. The germline V gene encodes CDR1 SGHTA and CDR2 FQGNSA. V lost 4 bases to trimming and J lost 8 bases, with 14 bases between them. The CDR3 has 13 amino acids. Here the CDR3 DNA reads TGTGCCAGCAGCTACCCCCTGGTCGAGGGCTACACCTTC. It is translated as CASSYPLVEGYTF.